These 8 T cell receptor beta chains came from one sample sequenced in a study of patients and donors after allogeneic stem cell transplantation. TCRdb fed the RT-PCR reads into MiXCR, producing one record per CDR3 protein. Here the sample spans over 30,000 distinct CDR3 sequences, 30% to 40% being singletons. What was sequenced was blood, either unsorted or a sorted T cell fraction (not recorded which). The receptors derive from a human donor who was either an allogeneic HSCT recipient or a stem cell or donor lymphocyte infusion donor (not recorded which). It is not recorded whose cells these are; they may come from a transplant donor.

CDR3 coding DNA: TGTGCCAGCAGCTTTTTTTTGGGGGATGAGCAGTTCTTC. It is translated as CASSFFLGDEQFF. The genes are TRBV7-7 and TRBJ2-1; D tentatively reads TRBD1 or TRBD2 (5 bases each). Germline values: CDR1 SSHAT, CDR2 FNYEAQ (reference sequence). The CDR3 consists of 13 residues. Deletions cut 3 bases from V and 8 bases from J, with 11 bases between.

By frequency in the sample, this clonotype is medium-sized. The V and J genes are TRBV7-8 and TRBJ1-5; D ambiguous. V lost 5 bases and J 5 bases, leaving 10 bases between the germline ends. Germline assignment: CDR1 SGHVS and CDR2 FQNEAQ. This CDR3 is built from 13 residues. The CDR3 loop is CASSIGPDQPQHF. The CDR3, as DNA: TGTGCCAGCAGCATCGGACCCGATCAGCCCCAGCATTTT.

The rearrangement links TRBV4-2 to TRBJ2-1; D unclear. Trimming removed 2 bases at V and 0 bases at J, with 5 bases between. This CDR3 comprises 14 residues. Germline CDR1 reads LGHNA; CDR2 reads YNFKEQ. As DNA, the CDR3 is TGTGCCAGCAGCCAATGGGACTCCTACAATGAGCAGTTCTTC. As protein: CASSQWDSYNEQFF.

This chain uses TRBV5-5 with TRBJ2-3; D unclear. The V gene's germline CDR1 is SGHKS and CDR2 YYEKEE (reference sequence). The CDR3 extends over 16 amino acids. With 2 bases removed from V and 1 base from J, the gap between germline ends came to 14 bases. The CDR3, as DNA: TGTGCCAGCAGCTTTATCTGGCCATGGGGCACAGATACGCAGTATTTT. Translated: CASSFIWPWGTDTQYF.

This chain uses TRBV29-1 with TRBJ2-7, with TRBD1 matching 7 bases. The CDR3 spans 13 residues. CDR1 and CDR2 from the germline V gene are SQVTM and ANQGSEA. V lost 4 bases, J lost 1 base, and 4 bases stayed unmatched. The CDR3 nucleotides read TGCAGCGTTGGACAGGGAAGTTCCTACGAGCAGTACGTC. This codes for CSVGQGSSYEQYV.

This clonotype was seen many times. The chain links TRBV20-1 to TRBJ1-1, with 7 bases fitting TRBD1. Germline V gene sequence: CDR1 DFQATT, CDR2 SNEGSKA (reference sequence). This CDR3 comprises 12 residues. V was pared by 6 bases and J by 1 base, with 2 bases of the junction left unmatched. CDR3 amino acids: CSAGTENTEAFF. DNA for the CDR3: TGCAGTGCCGGGACAGAGAACACTGAAGCTTTCTTT.

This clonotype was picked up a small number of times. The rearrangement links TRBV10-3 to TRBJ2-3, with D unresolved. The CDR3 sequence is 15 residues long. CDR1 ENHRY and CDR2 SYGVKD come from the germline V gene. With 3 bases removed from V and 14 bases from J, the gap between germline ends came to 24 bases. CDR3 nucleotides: TGTGCCATCAGTGAAGGGATAGGCTGGGCAACAACCCCGTATTTT. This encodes CAISEGIGWATTPYF.

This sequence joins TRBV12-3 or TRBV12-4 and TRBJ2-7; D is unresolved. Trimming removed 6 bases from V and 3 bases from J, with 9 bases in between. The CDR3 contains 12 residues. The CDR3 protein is CASSRGFYEQYF. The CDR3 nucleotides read TGTGCCAGCAGCCGAGGATTCTACGAGCAGTACTTC.